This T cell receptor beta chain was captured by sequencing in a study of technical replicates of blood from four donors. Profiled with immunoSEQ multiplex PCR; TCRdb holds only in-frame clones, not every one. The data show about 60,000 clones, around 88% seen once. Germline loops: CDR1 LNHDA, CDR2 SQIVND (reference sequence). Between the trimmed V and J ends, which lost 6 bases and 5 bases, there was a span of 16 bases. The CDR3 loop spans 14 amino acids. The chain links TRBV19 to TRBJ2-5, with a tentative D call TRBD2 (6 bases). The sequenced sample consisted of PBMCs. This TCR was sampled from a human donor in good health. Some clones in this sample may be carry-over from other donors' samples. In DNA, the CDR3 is TGTGCCAGTAGACCGTCCGGGGGTCGGGAGACCCAGTACTTC. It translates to CASRPSGGRETQYF.